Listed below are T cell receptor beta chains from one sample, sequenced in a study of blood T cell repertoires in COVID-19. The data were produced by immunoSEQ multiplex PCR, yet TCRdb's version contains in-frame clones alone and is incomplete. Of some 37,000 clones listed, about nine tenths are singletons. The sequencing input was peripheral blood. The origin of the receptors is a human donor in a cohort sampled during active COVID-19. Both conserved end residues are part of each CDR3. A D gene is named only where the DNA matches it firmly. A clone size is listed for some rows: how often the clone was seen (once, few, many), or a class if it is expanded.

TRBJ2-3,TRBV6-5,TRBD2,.,TGTGCCACCCGACTAAGAGCGGGAGGGCCGTATACGCAGTATTTT,CATRLRAGGPYTQYF
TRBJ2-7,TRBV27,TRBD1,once,TGTGCCAGCAGGAAAGGGGGCAACGAGCAGTACTTC,CASRKGGNEQYF
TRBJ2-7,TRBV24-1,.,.,TGTGCCACCCGCTGGACAGTTTCCTACGAGCAGTACTTC,CATRWTVSYEQYF
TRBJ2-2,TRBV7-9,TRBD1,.,TGTGCCAGCAGGGACAGGGGAGGGTCCAGCGCCGGGGAGCTGTTTTTT,CASRDRGGSSAGELFF
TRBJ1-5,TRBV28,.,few,TGTGCCAGCAGTTTAGGTGGGCGTGGCAATCAGCCCCAGCATTTT,CASSLGGRGNQPQHF
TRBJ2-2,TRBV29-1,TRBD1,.,TGCAGCGTTCCAGGGGGCAGCTCGAGGACCGGGGAGCTGTTTTTT,CSVPGGSSRTGELFF
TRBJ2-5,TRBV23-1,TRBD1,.,TGCGCCAGCAGTCAATTCGAGACCGGGACAGGGGCCGCAGAGACCCAGTACTTC,CASSQFETGTGAAETQYF
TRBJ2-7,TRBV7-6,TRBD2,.,TGTGCCAGCAGCTTAGGGGGGGGACCGGCCTACGAGCAGTACTTC,CASSLGGGPAYEQYF
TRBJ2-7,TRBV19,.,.,TGTGCCAGTAGTCTCAGACACCTCCGTGGCGAGCAGTACTTC,CASSLRHLRGEQYF
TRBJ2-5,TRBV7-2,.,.,TGTGCCAGCAGCTTCGGGGGTACTGTGACCCAGTACTTC,CASSFGGTVTQYF
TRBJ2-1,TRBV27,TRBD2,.,TGTGCCAGCAGTTTATCGGCTAGCGGGAGAGATGAGCAGTTCTTC,CASSLSASGRDEQFF
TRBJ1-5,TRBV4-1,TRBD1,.,TGCGCCAGCAGCCGCCCGGGACAGGGGGCTCAGCCCCAGCATTTT,CASSRPGQGAQPQHF
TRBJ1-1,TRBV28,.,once,TGTGCCAGCAGTTTTCTAGGAAACATGAACACTGAAGCTTTCTTT,CASSFLGNMNTEAFF
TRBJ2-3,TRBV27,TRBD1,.,TGTGCCACTTGGGACAGGGGGCACACAGATACGCAGTATTTT,CATWDRGHTDTQYF
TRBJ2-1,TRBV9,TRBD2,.,TGTGCCAGCAGCGTAGGCGGGAGGGCCGGTAATGAGCAGTTCTTC,CASSVGGRAGNEQFF
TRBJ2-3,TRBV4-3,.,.,TGCGCCAGCAGCCTTGAGGGGGGGCCTAGCACAGATACGCAGTATTTT,CASSLEGGPSTDTQYF
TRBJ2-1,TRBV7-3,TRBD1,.,TGTGCCAGCAGCTTAGTCCGGGACAGGAACAATGAGCAGTTCTTC,CASSLVRDRNNEQFF
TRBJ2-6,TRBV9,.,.,TGTGCCAGCAGCGTAAGCCCAGCCAGGGCTGGGGCCAACGTCCTGACTTTC,CASSVSPARAGANVLTF
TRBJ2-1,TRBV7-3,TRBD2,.,TGTGCCAGCAGTCTAGGGGCTAGCGGAGACAATGAGCAGTTCTTC,CASSLGASGDNEQFF
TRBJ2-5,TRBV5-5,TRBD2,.,TGTGCCAGCAGCTTACGGACTAGCGGGAGCCAGACCCAGTACTTC,CASSLRTSGSQTQYF
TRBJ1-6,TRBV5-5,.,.,TGTGCCAGCAGCTTGGCTACCCCCGGGACATTCTCTTCACCCCTCCACTTT,CASSLATPGTFSSPLHF
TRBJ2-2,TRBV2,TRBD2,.,TGTGCCAGCAGTGACCGGGGGACTAGCGGGAGGGCCGGGGAGCTGTTTTTT,CASSDRGTSGRAGELFF
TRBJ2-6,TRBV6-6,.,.,TGTGCCAGCAGTCGAAGCGAACGGGGAAACTCTGGGGCCAACGTCCTGACTTTC,CASSRSERGNSGANVLTF
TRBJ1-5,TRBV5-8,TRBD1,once,TGTGCCAGCAGCTTGGCGGGCAGGGGGAGCAATCAGCCCCAGCATTTT,CASSLAGRGSNQPQHF
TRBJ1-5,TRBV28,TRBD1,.,TGTGCCAGCATCCCCCAACGAACAGGGGGCCTAGGGCAGCCCCAGCATTTT,CASIPQRTGGLGQPQHF
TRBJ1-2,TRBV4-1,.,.,TGCGCCAGCAGCCAAGCTATCCGGGGGAACTATGGCTACACCTTC,CASSQAIRGNYGYTF
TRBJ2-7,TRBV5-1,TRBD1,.,TGCGCCAGCAGCTCCCGGGGACAGAATCTTATGGAGCAGTACTTC,CASSSRGQNLMEQYF
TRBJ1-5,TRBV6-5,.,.,TGTGCCAGCAGTTCCGGGGCGAGGGGGAGCAATCAGCCCCAGCATTTT,CASSSGARGSNQPQHF
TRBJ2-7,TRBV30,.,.,TGTGCCTGGAGTGTAGGGGTCACCTCAGGAACTTACGAGCAGTACTTC,CAWSVGVTSGTYEQYF
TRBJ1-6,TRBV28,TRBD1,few,TGTGCCAGCTTGGGACAGAGTAATTCACCCCTCCACTTT,CASLGQSNSPLHF
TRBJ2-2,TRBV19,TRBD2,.,TGTGCCAGTAGTATCCTAGCGGGAGTGAGCACCGGGGAGCTGTTTTTT,CASSILAGVSTGELFF
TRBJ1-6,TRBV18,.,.,TGTGCCAGCTCACAGTGGACAGACTATAATTCACCCCTCCACTTT,CASSQWTDYNSPLHF
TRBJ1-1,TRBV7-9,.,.,TGTGCCAGCAGCTTAGGGCCAAGAGAAGCTTTCTTT,CASSLGPREAFF
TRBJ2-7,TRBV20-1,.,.,TGCAGTGTTTACGGCTCCTACGAGCAGTACTTC,CSVYGSYEQYF
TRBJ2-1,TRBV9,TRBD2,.,TGTGCCAGCAGCCCAAGCGGGAGCTCCTACAATGAGCAGTTCTTC,CASSPSGSSYNEQFF
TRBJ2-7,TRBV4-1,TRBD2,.,TGCGCCAGCAGCCAAGGGGAGACTAGCAAGTACTTC,CASSQGETSKYF
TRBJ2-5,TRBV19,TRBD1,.,TGTGCCAGTAGCTTAGCCGCGGACAGGGGCGTCAAGACCCAGTACTTC,CASSLAADRGVKTQYF
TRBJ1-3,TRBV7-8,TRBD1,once,TGTGCCAGCAGCCCCCAGACAGGGTCTGGAAACACCATATATTTT,CASSPQTGSGNTIYF
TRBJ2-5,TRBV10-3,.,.,TGTGCCATCAGTGAGTCGACTCGAAGTGAAGCCCAGTACTTC,CAISESTRSEAQYF
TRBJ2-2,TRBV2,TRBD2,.,TGTGCCAGCAGGGGAGGGACCGGGGAGCTGTTTTTT,CASRGGTGELFF
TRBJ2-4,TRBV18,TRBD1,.,TGTGCCAGCTCCCCGCCAAAACAGGGACAGGACAAAAACATTCAGTACTTC,CASSPPKQGQDKNIQYF
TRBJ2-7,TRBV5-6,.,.,TGTGCCAGCAGCTTGGAGTACGGGGGAGGCCACGAGCAGTACTTC,CASSLEYGGGHEQYF